This TCR beta chain was profiled in a study of blood T cells in healthy people across ages. A second PCR, run for roughly 7 to 11 cycles, used a sample-barcoded 5' primer plus a J-beta primer mix. Tagging of each cDNA molecule was performed by a template-switch adaptor with 12 random nucleotides. TCRdb analysed the 5' RACE reads with MiXCR anew, one entry per CDR3 protein. Seen here are about 1.5 million distinct CDR3 sequences, about 42% observed once, and the top ten hold 4%. Worth noting for this clonotype: The antigen remains unidentified.

The donors, healthy Caucasians from Russia, were aged 6 to 90. Each donor gave roughly 9.8 milliliters of peripheral blood. General study findings and limits: Higher diversity, along with more naive CD4+ cells, distinguished long-lived donors from aged donors.

Per germline, CDR1 LGHDT and CDR2 YNNKEL (reference sequence). This CDR3 has 13 residues. Trimming shortened V by 4 bases and J by 0 bases, and 6 bases separated the two germline ends. Sequencing was done on a sample of blood. This sequence originates from a woman under 30 in good health. The rearrangement joins TRBV3-1 to TRBJ2-5; TRBD2 is a possible D gene (5 bases). The CDR3 protein is CASSRADQETQYF. CDR3 DNA sequence: TGTGCCAGCAGCCGAGCGGACCAAGAGACCCAGTACTTC.